This TCR beta chain originates from a study of blood T cell repertoires in COVID-19. Looking at the study overall: Both acute and convalescent COVID-19 samples were obtained from the United States, Italy and Spain. Sample material is recorded as cDNA or gDNA derived from T cells, B-cell-depleted T cells, or PBMCs.

Per the original methods: The assay estimated nucleated cells by amplifying reference gene primers. The data were produced by immunoSEQ multiplex PCR, yet TCRdb's version contains in-frame clones alone and is incomplete. From that table come the V and J calls and clone size; the DNA was used to work out D and trimming. The top ten clones hold roughly 2% of a sample with roughly 430,000 clones, around 90% of them seen once. This study enrolled people aged about 18 to 100 from about two dozen US geographic areas. J lost 5 bases, V lost 6 bases, and 10 bases had no gene match. The CDR3 is 15 residues long. The V gene's germline CDR1 is SNHLY and CDR2 FYNNEI.

The genes are TRBV2 and TRBJ2-5, with 9 bases fitting TRBD2. The receptor was isolated from a woman aged 40 to 55 with acute COVID-19. Sequencing was done on a sample of PBMCs or T cells enriched from blood (not recorded which). The CDR3 coding sequence is TGTGCCAGCAGGACCGCGGGGGGGCGATGGGAGACCCAGTACTTC. Protein product: CASRTAGGRWETQYF.